Listed here are 12 T cell receptor beta chains from one sample, sequenced in a study of CD8 T cells in ankylosing spondylitis listed by TCRdb under 2017. Libraries came from 5' RACE. The instrument was an Illumina HiSeq 2500. In-frame beta chains were kept once TCRdb had trimmed the public reads at Q25 with fastp and called clones with MiXCR. Rows with a matching CDR3 protein are joined into one entry that keeps the most common DNA and genes. The sample contains roughly 150,000 distinct CDR3 sequences, roughly 10% of them found a single time. Roughly 16% of the sample is in the top ten clones. The material sequenced was blood, either unsorted or a sorted T cell fraction (not recorded which). The receptors derive from a female donor with ankylosing spondylitis or in good health (not recorded which).

The V gene is TRBV7-9, the J gene TRBJ2-1, with 12 bases matching TRBD2. Germline V gene lookup returns CDR1 SEHNR and CDR2 FQNEAQ (reference sequence). Trimming at V came to 5 bases and at J to 8 bases, leaving 7 bases not matched to a gene. The CDR3 runs to 15 residues. The CDR3, as DNA: TGTGCCAGCAGCGCTGGACTAGCGGGGTCGGATGAGCAGTTCTTC. The encoded protein is CASSAGLAGSDEQFF.

Ten or more counts support this clonotype. This chain uses TRBV10-3 with TRBJ2-5; D is undetermined. V was trimmed by 3 bases and J by 5 bases, leaving 13 bases between them. Per germline, CDR1 ENHRY and CDR2 SYGVKD. This CDR3 has 14 residues. The CDR3 coding sequence is TGTGCCATCAGTGACCCCCAGAGAGAGGAGACCCAGTACTTC. Protein sequence: CAISDPQREETQYF.

This clonotype showed up many times. J is TRBJ2-2 and V is TRBV9; D is ambiguous. Trimming removed 0 bases at V and 5 bases at J, with 5 bases between. The CDR3 spans 13 residues. Germline CDR1 SGDLS, CDR2 YYNGEE. The CDR3 region has the DNA TGTGCCAGCAGCGTAGAAGGGACCGGGGAGCTGTTTTTT. This sequence encodes CASSVEGTGELFF. Filled out from reference TRBV9 and TRBJ2-2, the complete variable domain reads DSGVTQTPKHLITATGQRVTLRCSPRSGDLSVYWYQQSLDQGLQFLIQYYNGEERAKGNILERFSAQQFPDLHSELNLSSLELGDSALYFCASSVEGTGELFFGEGSRLTVL.

This clonotype has ten or more counts. Written as DNA, the CDR3 is TGCAGCGTTGAGGAAACAGGGATAGGCTACAATGAGCAGTTCTTC. Translated, it gives CSVEETGIGYNEQFF. The V gene is TRBV29-1, the J gene TRBJ2-1; D possibly corresponds to TRBD1 (6 bases). The CDR3 runs to 15 residues. CDR1 is SQVTM and CDR2 is ANQGSEA in the germline V gene. Trimming took off 3 bases at V and 3 bases at J, with 15 bases between the two ends.

This chain connects TRBV5-6 to TRBJ1-3; no reliable D call. This CDR3 spans 14 amino acids. Germline CDR1 reads SGHDT; CDR2 reads YYEEEE. Trimming pared 0 bases from V and 7 bases from J, leaving 11 bases between. The CDR3 DNA reads as TGTGCCAGCAGCTTGGGCGTGACCTGGAACACCATATATTTT. Encoded protein: CASSLGVTWNTIYF. Complete variable domain (other parts from reference TRBV5-6 and TRBJ1-3): DAGVTQSPTHLIKTRGQQVTLRCSPKSGHDTVSWYQQALGQGPQFIFQYYEEEERQRGNFPDRFSGHQFPNYSSELNVNALLLGDSALYLCASSLGVTWNTIYFGEGSWLTVV.

This chain links TRBV20-1 with TRBJ2-1; 8 bases match TRBD2. The J segment lost 7 bases and the V segment lost 0 bases, leaving 8 bases of the junction unmatched. Germline V gives CDR1 DFQATT, CDR2 SNEGSKA (reference sequence). The CDR3 contains 15 residues. The CDR3 spells CSARDWSGSTNEQFF. The CDR3 DNA follows: TGCAGTGCTAGAGATTGGAGCGGGAGTACAAATGAGCAGTTCTTC.

This chain connects TRBV30 to TRBJ2-3, with D possibly matching TRBD2 (6 bases). The V gene's germline CDR1 is GTSNPN and CDR2 SVGIG (reference sequence). The ends were cut back, 0 bases at V and 0 bases at J, with 16 bases in the middle. CDR3 size: 17 residues. The CDR3 bases are TGTGCCTGGAGTGTAAGCTTGGACGGGAGAAGCACAGATACGCAGTATTTT. This encodes CAWSVSLDGRSTDTQYF.

The chain carries TRBV7-9 and TRBJ2-2; D is uncertain. The CDR3 sequence is 14 residues long. Trimming removed 6 bases from V and 1 base from J, with 9 bases in between. Germline V gene data show CDR1 as SEHNR and CDR2 as FQNEAQ (reference sequence). CDR3 coding DNA: TGTGCCAGCAGTAATGAACTGAACACCGGGGAGCTGTTTTTT. Translated, it gives CASSNELNTGELFF. The entire variable domain, with the rest obtained from reference TRBV7-9 and TRBJ2-2, is as follows: DTGVSQNPRHKITKRGQNVTFRCDPISEHNRLYWYRQTLGQGPEFLTYFQNEAQLEKSRLLSDRFSAERPKGSFSTLEIQRTEQGDSAMYLCASSNELNTGELFFGEGSRLTVL.

This rearrangement joins TRBV30 to TRBJ2-7; 9 nucleotides align to TRBD1. The CDR3 runs 14 residues. CDR1 and CDR2 from the germline V gene are GTSNPN and SVGIG (reference sequence). V shed 3 bases, J shed 7 bases, and the junction held 10 bases outside the gene matches. CDR3 in amino acids: CAWSQGTGQREQYF. The DNA for the CDR3 is TGTGCCTGGAGCCAAGGGACAGGGCAGAGGGAGCAGTACTTC. Full variable domain (rest looked up from reference TRBV30 and TRBJ2-7): SQTIHQWPATLVQPVGSPLSLECTVEGTSNPNLYWYRQAAGRGLQLLFYSVGIGQISSEVPQNLSASRPQDRQFILSSKKLLLSDSGFYLCAWSQGTGQREQYFGPGTRLTVT.

V usage is TRBV7-6 and J usage is TRBJ2-1, with a possible D match to TRBD2 (5 bases). The V end was cut by 4 bases, the J end by 4 bases, with 11 bases between. Germline loops: CDR1 SGHVS, CDR2 FNYEAQ. The CDR3 loop spans 14 amino acids. This CDR3 reads CASSYGDLYNEQFF. The CDR3, as DNA: TGTGCCAGCAGCTACGGGGATTTATACAATGAGCAGTTCTTC.

The rearrangement uses TRBV5-1 and TRBJ2-7, with D maybe TRBD1 (5 bases). The germline V and J ends were trimmed by 4 bases and 2 bases, with 16 bases remaining between them. This CDR3 spans 15 amino acids. Germline V lookup: CDR1 SGHRS, CDR2 YFSETQ. The CDR3: CASSEGDYSPYEQYF. The CDR3 coding sequence is TGCGCCAGCAGCGAAGGGGATTACTCCCCCTACGAGCAGTACTTC.

This clonotype was counted only a few times. The chain joins TRBV12-3 or TRBV12-4 to TRBJ1-3; D unresolved. V lost 3 bases and J lost 4, with 4 bases in between. The CDR3 is 12 amino acids. CDR3 nucleotides: TGTGCCAGCAGTTTTTTGGGAAACACCATATATTTT. Residues: CASSFLGNTIYF.